The 12 T cell receptor beta chains below come from one sample, sequenced in a study of blood T cell repertoires in COVID-19. The table came from immunoSEQ multiplex PCR; TCRdb's copy has only in-frame clones and leaves some out. The data show hundreds of thousands of clones, 88% seen once. Specimen: PBMCs or T cells enriched from blood (not recorded which). These receptors all come from a woman in her thirties or forties with acute COVID-19.

The J gene is TRBJ2-7, the V gene TRBV18, with 8 positions matching TRBD2. Germline CDR1 and CDR2: KGHSH and LQKENI. The CDR3 length is 15 residues. After removal of 4 bases from V and 3 bases from J, the junction contained 8 bases not matched to a gene. The CDR3 nucleotides read TGTGCCAGCTCACGCGATAGCGGGGCCCTCTACGAGCAGTACTTC. Translation gives CASSRDSGALYEQYF.

The chain joins TRBV14 to TRBJ1-1; D is unclear. V lost 1 base and J lost 3, with 12 bases in between. The CDR3 is 15 residues long. CDR1 is SGHDN, CDR2 FVKESK, per germline. The chain's CDR3 is CASSQALWEDTEAFF. DNA for the CDR3: TGTGCCAGCAGCCAAGCTCTATGGGAGGACACTGAAGCTTTCTTT.

The chain joins TRBV9 to TRBJ1-1, with D unclear. V dropped 0 bases and J dropped 1 base, with 7 bases sitting between them. CDR3 length equals 14 residues. Germline assignment: CDR1 SGDLS and CDR2 YYNGEE. Written as DNA, the CDR3 is TGTGCCAGCAGCGTAGTGCAGGCGAACACTGAAGCTTTCTTT. The encoded protein is CASSVVQANTEAFF.

The CDR3 sequence is CASSFEGVSYNEQFF. The CDR3 bases are TGTGCCAGCAGCTTTGAGGGGGTCTCCTACAATGAGCAGTTCTTC. The J gene is TRBJ2-1, the V gene TRBV7-9; tentatively, D is TRBD1 (6 bases). CDR1 SEHNR and CDR2 FQNEAQ come from the germline V gene (reference sequence). The length of the CDR3 is 15 residues. The V gene lost 3 bases and the J gene lost 0 bases, with 9 bases spanning the gap. The full variable domain, in which reference TRBV7-9 and TRBJ2-1 provide the parts outside the CDR3, is DTGVSQNPRHKITKRGQNVTFRCDPISEHNRLYWYRQTLGQGPEFLTYFQNEAQLEKSRLLSDRFSAERPKGSFSTLEIQRTEQGDSAMYLCASSFEGVSYNEQFFGPGTRLTVL.

The CDR3 sequence is CASSETTGVSNQPQHF. In nucleotides, the CDR3 is TGTGCCAGCAGTGAGACCACAGGGGTTAGCAATCAGCCCCAGCATTTT. The V and J genes are TRBV25-1 and TRBJ1-5; 7 nucleotides align to TRBD1. V was pared by 3 bases and J by 0 bases, with 5 bases of the junction left unmatched. This CDR3 is 16 amino acids long. Germline lookup yields CDR1 MGHDK and CDR2 SYGVNS.

This chain uses TRBV3-1 (or the pseudogene TRBV3-2) with TRBJ2-7; no clear D. The CDR3 consists of 13 residues. V was clipped by 4 bases and J by 0 bases, with 7 bases between them. Germline assignment: CDR1 LGHDT and CDR2 YNNKEL (reference sequence). For the CDR3, the DNA is TGTGCCAGCAGCCTAACAGTCTCCTACGAGCAGTACTTC. It encodes CASSLTVSYEQYF.

The chain couples TRBV4-2 to TRBJ1-4; unclear D gene. This CDR3 region has 14 residues. V shed 2 bases and J shed 3 bases, with 7 bases lying between them. Germline V gene sequence: CDR1 LGHNA, CDR2 YNFKEQ. CDR3 amino acids: CASSQSRANEKLFF. The DNA for the CDR3 is TGTGCCAGCAGCCAATCGAGGGCTAATGAAAAACTGTTTTTT.

This chain links TRBV29-1 with TRBJ2-7, with 7 bases that match TRBD2. Germline V gives CDR1 SQVTM, CDR2 ANQGSEA. This CDR3 comprises 14 residues. V shed 5 bases, J shed 3 bases, and the junction held 10 bases outside the gene matches. CDR3 sequence: CSVKGGMVNYEQYF. DNA for the CDR3: TGCAGCGTTAAGGGAGGGATGGTGAACTACGAGCAGTACTTC.

The rearrangement links TRBV11-2 to TRBJ2-1; TRBD2 matches at 10 bases. The CDR3 is made up of 15 amino acids. Looked up from germline, CDR1 is SGHAT and CDR2 is FQNNGV. V lost 5 bases, J lost 7 bases, and 8 bases stayed unmatched. CDR3 nucleotide sequence: TGTGCCAGCAGCCCAGACCCTAGCGGGGGTAATGAGCAGTTCTTC. The encoded protein is CASSPDPSGGNEQFF.

The chain recombines TRBV20-1 with TRBJ2-5, with a possible D match to TRBD1 (5 bases). The ends were cut back, 3 bases at V and 0 bases at J, with 14 bases in the middle. CDR1 and CDR2 from the germline V gene are DFQATT and SNEGSKA (reference sequence). This CDR3 contains 15 residues. CDR3 sequence: CSASRGGLDQETQYF. The CDR3 DNA follows: TGCAGTGCTAGTAGGGGCGGCCTAGACCAAGAGACCCAGTACTTC.

V and J are TRBV4-2 and TRBJ2-7; 10 positions agree with TRBD1. The ends lost 4 bases at V and 6 bases at J; junction bases unmatched: 6. This CDR3 comprises 14 residues. Germline CDR1 and CDR2: LGHNA and YNFKEQ. CDR3 nucleotides: TGTGCCAGCAGCCTCGACAGGGGGCCCCGCGAGCAGTACTTC. This sequence encodes CASSLDRGPREQYF.

The J gene is TRBJ1-4, the V gene TRBV7-9, with D possibly TRBD1 on 6 matching bases. This CDR3 is built from 13 residues. V was trimmed by 4 bases and J by 6 bases, leaving 9 bases between them. Germline V gene sequence: CDR1 SEHNR, CDR2 FQNEAQ (reference sequence). For the CDR3, the DNA is TGTGCCAGCAGCTCAGGGGAAGATGAAAAACTGTTTTTT. Translated: CASSSGEDEKLFF.